These 21 T cell receptor beta chains share one sample of origin, sequenced in a study of blood T cell repertoires in COVID-19. This table comes from immunoSEQ multiplex PCR, and its TCRdb copy is limited to in-frame clones, with some not included. The sample lists tens of thousands of clones; approximately 88% were seen once. The specimen sequenced was peripheral blood. The source of these receptors is a man older than 75 with active or convalescent COVID-19.

Details on this clone: The sample contains more than one DNA sequence encoding this CDR3. CDR3 residues: CASSLGLAGVETQYF. DNA for the CDR3: TGTGCCAGCAGCTTAGGGCTAGCGGGAGTGGAGACCCAGTACTTC. The chain uses TRBV7-2 and TRBJ2-5, with 10 bases aligning to TRBD2. CDR3 length equals 15 residues. Trimming took 1 base from V and 5 from J; bases not matched to a gene: 4. Looked up from germline, CDR1 is SGHTA and CDR2 is FQGNSA.

J is TRBJ1-1 and V is TRBV19; no reliable D call. V was trimmed by 5 bases and J by 1 base, leaving 8 bases between them. CDR1 is LNHDA, CDR2 SQIVND, per germline (reference sequence). This CDR3 is built from 13 residues. CDR3 coding DNA: TGTGCCAGTAGTTATGGGCCGAACACTGAAGCTTTCTTT. Amino acids: CASSYGPNTEAFF.

The chain combines TRBV5-6 with TRBJ1-6, with D maybe TRBD1 (5 bases). The CDR3 totals 13 residues. The germline V gene has CDR1 SGHDT and CDR2 YYEEEE. Trimming stripped 2 bases from V and 11 bases from J, with 11 bases between. The CDR3 reads CASSLGALTPLHF. The CDR3 region has the DNA TGTGCCAGCAGCTTAGGGGCCCTCACACCCCTCCACTTT.

The chain uses TRBV2 and TRBJ2-2; 7 nucleotides align to TRBD1. V gave up 10 bases and J gave up 7 bases; unmatched junction bases: 18. This CDR3 contains 16 residues. Per germline, CDR1 SNHLY and CDR2 FYNNEI. The CDR3 nucleotides are TGTGCCACAGGGGGAAGGGGGCAGACCCCCAACGGGGAGCTGTTTTTT. As protein: CATGGRGQTPNGELFF. Complete variable domain (other parts from reference TRBV2 and TRBJ2-2): EPEVTQTPSHQVTQMGQEVILRCVPISNHLYFYWYRQILGQKVEFLVSFYNNEISEKSEIFDDQFSVERPDGSNFTLKIRSTKLEDSAMYFCATGGRGQTPNGELFFGEGSRLTVL.

V and J are TRBV4-1 and TRBJ1-4; no clear D gene. CDR1 is MGHRA and CDR2 is YSYEKL in the germline V gene. V was clipped by 4 bases and J by 7 bases, with 19 bases between them. The CDR3 contains 16 residues. For the CDR3, the DNA is TGCGCCAGCAGCCTAAACACGGGAGGTAGCATTGAAAAACTGTTTTTT. The encoded protein is CASSLNTGGSIEKLFF.

The chain is built from TRBV27 and TRBJ2-2; possible D gene TRBD2, 5 bases. The V end lost 10 bases, the J end lost 3 bases, and 15 bases lay between the germline ends. The CDR3 covers 14 residues. The germline CDR1 and CDR2 sequences are MNHEY and SMNVEV (reference sequence). The CDR3 region is CATAKAGDTGELFF. The CDR3 DNA reads TGTGCCACCGCGAAGGCCGGGGACACCGGGGAGCTGTTTTTT.

The CDR3 sequence is CASIGGSRYF. In DNA form, the CDR3 reads TGTGCCAGCATTGGGGGGTCGAGGTACTTC. The gene calls are TRBV25-1 and TRBJ2-5; weak D call: TRBD2 (6 bases). Germline V gene sequence: CDR1 MGHDK, CDR2 SYGVNS. The V gene lost 7 bases and the J gene lost 13 bases, with 13 bases spanning the gap. The CDR3 has 10 residues. Full variable domain (rest looked up from reference TRBV25-1 and TRBJ2-5): EADIYQTPRYLVIGTGKKITLECSQTMGHDKMYWYQQDPGMELHLIHYSYGVNSTEKGDLSSESTVSRIRTEHFPLTLESARPSHTSQYLCASIGGSRYFGPGTRLLVL.

V usage is TRBV25-1 and J usage is TRBJ2-5; the match to TRBD1 covers 7 bases. V shed 7 bases, J shed 5 bases, and the junction held 4 bases outside the gene matches. CDR3 length equals 12 residues. Per germline, CDR1 MGHDK and CDR2 SYGVNS. This chain's CDR3 is CASNRGGETQYF. The DNA for the CDR3 is TGTGCCAGCAACAGGGGTGGGGAGACCCAGTACTTC.

The CDR3 DNA follows: TGTGCCAGCAGTTCCAGAGGTCCAGGGATGCACGAGCAGTACTTC. Encoded protein: CASSSRGPGMHEQYF. The chain combines TRBV27 with TRBJ2-7, with a tentative D call TRBD1 (5 bases). This CDR3 has 15 residues. V was clipped by 4 bases and J by 5 bases, with 18 bases between them. CDR1 MNHEY and CDR2 SMNVEV come from the germline V gene (reference sequence).

The chain has TRBV6-5 and TRBJ1-6, with a tentative D call TRBD1 (6 bases). Trimming stripped 2 bases from V and 9 bases from J, with 14 bases between. CDR1 and CDR2 (germline): MNHEY, SVGAGI. This CDR3 has 15 amino acids. The CDR3 sequence is CASSYGNEGGSPLHF. The CDR3 region has the DNA TGTGCCAGCAGTTACGGTAACGAAGGGGGTTCACCCCTCCACTTT.

The sample holds a few counts of this clone. V usage is TRBV5-1 and J usage is TRBJ2-6; no definite D call. Trimming stripped 1 base from V and 0 bases from J, with 8 bases between. CDR3 length: 16 amino acids. Germline values: CDR1 SGHRS, CDR2 YFSETQ. CDR3 sequence reads: CASSLSDLSGANVLTF. In nucleotides, the CDR3 is TGCGCCAGCAGCTTGTCAGATCTCTCTGGGGCCAACGTCCTGACTTTC.

As concerns this clone: The same CDR3 is also encoded by other DNA sequences in this sample. The chain uses TRBV28 and TRBJ1-2; 7 nucleotides line up with TRBD1. Looked up from germline, CDR1 is MDHEN and CDR2 is SYDVKM. The CDR3 spans 14 residues. Trimming removed 1 base from V and 2 bases from J; junction bases left unmatched: 1. Here the CDR3 DNA reads TGTGCCAGCAGTTTATCACAGGGGAACTATGGCTACACCTTC. Translated, it gives CASSLSQGNYGYTF.

This chain joins TRBV5-1 and TRBJ2-5; TRBD2 aligns across 12 bases. The length of the CDR3 is 17 residues. The J segment lost 5 bases and the V segment lost 3 bases, leaving 11 bases of the junction unmatched. The germline gives CDR1 SGHRS, CDR2 YFSETQ. CDR3 amino acids: CASSYRLAGDPWETQYF. The CDR3 DNA reads as TGCGCCAGCAGCTACCGACTAGCGGGAGACCCCTGGGAGACCCAGTACTTC.

The chain recombines TRBV25-1 with TRBJ2-5; TRBD1 matches 9 bases. After removal of 2 bases from V and 5 bases from J, the junction contained 6 bases not matched to a gene. Germline V gives CDR1 MGHDK, CDR2 SYGVNS. The CDR3 has 15 residues. The CDR3: CASSELGTGMETQYF. Here the CDR3 DNA reads TGTGCCAGCAGTGAACTGGGGACAGGGATGGAGACCCAGTACTTC.

V gene TRBV7-2 combines with J gene TRBJ2-5; the D is unclear. The germline V gene encodes CDR1 SGHTA and CDR2 FQGNSA. V was clipped by 5 bases and J by 8 bases, with 15 bases between them. The CDR3 is 13 residues long. The DNA for the CDR3 is TGTGCCAGCAGCCCCCCGCCCCAGGTCACCCAGTACTTC. This translates into CASSPPPQVTQYF. Full variable domain (remainder filled in from reference TRBV7-2 and TRBJ2-5): GAGVSQSPSNKVTEKGKDVELRCDPISGHTALYWYRQSLGQGLEFLIYFQGNSAPDKSGLPSDRFSAERTGGSVSTLTIQRTQQEDSAVYLCASSPPPQVTQYFGPGTRLLVL.

V usage is TRBV5-4 and J usage is TRBJ2-2, with 9 positions matching TRBD1. V shed 4 bases and J 1 base; nucleotides not matched to a gene: 2. Germline CDR1 SGHNT, CDR2 YYREEE (reference sequence). The length of the CDR3 is 15 residues. CDR3 in DNA: TGTGCCAGCAGCCAGACAGGGGGGAACACCGGGGAGCTGTTTTTT. Translated, it gives CASSQTGGNTGELFF.

The chain couples TRBV5-1 to TRBJ1-3; TRBD1 aligns across 7 bases. V dropped 4 bases and J dropped 4; count of bases not matched to a gene: 11. Germline V gives CDR1 SGHRS, CDR2 YFSETQ. The CDR3 has 16 amino acids. CDR3 residues: CASSRDSSSIGNTIYF. The CDR3 nucleotides read TGCGCCAGCAGCCGGGACAGCTCTTCTATCGGAAACACCATATATTTT.

This clone was detected a few times. Other DNA sequences within the sample encode an identical CDR3. This sequence joins TRBV7-6 and TRBJ1-1; D unclear. In germline, CDR1 is SGHVS, CDR2 FNYEAQ. Between the trimmed V and J ends, which lost 2 bases and 1 base, there was a span of 5 bases. The CDR3 contains 13 residues. The CDR3 reads CASSLRGNTEAFF. The DNA of the CDR3 is TGTGCCAGCAGCTTACGGGGGAACACTGAAGCTTTCTTT.

In its sample, this clone was seen a few times. The chain recombines TRBV27 with TRBJ2-5, with 10 bases fitting TRBD2. The CDR3 covers 18 residues. Germline CDR1 MNHEY, CDR2 SMNVEV (reference sequence). With V trimmed by 2 bases and J by 5 bases, 14 bases remained unmatched. The CDR3 protein is CASSLGHPAGGPGETQYF. CDR3 nucleotide sequence: TGTGCCAGCAGTTTAGGCCACCCAGCGGGAGGGCCGGGGGAGACCCAGTACTTC.

The genes are TRBV2 and TRBJ1-4; D is possibly TRBD1 (5 bases). Germline V gene sequence: CDR1 SNHLY, CDR2 FYNNEI. V lost 7 bases to trimming and J lost 7 bases, with 16 bases between them. The CDR3 has 14 residues. The CDR3 bases are TGTGCCAGCACCCTTTGGCGGGGGGGTGAAAAACTGTTTTTT. Encoded protein: CASTLWRGGEKLFF. Full variable domain (outside the CDR3, taken from reference TRBV2 and TRBJ1-4): EPEVTQTPSHQVTQMGQEVILRCVPISNHLYFYWYRQILGQKVEFLVSFYNNEISEKSEIFDDQFSVERPDGSNFTLKIRSTKLEDSAMYFCASTLWRGGEKLFFGSGTQLSVL.

By share, this clone counts as large. The J gene is TRBJ2-5, the V gene TRBV7-9, with 10 nucleotides matching TRBD1. Germline V gene lookup returns CDR1 SEHNR and CDR2 FQNEAQ (reference sequence). The V segment lost 4 bases and the J segment 0 bases; nucleotides outside the gene matches: 2. This CDR3 has 15 amino acids. This CDR3 reads CASSWGQGHQETQYF. CDR3 coding DNA: TGTGCCAGCAGCTGGGGACAGGGGCACCAAGAGACCCAGTACTTC.